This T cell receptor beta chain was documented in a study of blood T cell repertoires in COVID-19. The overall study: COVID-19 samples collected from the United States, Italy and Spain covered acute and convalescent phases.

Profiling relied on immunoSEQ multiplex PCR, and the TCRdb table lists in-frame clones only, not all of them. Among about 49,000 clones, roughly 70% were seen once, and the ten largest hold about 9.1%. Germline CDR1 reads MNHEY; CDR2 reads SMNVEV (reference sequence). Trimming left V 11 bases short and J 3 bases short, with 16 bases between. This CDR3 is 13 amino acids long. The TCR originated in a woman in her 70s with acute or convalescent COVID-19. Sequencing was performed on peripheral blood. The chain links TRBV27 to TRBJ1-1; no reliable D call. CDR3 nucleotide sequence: TGTGCCGTCCACCGGGGAAGGGACACTGAAGCTTTCTTT. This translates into CAVHRGRDTEAFF.